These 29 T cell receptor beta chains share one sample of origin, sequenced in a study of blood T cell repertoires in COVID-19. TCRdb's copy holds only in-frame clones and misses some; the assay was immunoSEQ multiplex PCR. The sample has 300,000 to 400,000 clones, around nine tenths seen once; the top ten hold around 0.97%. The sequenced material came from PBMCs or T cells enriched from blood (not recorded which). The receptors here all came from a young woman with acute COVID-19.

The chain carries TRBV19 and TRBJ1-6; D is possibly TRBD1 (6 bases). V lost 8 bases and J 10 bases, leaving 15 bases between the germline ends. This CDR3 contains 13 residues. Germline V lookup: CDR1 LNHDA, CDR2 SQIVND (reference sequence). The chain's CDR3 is CASVGGFGSPLHF. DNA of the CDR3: TGTGCCAGTGTAGGGGGTTTTGGCTCACCCCTCCACTTT. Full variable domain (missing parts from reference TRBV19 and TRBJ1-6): DGGITQSPKYLFRKEGQNVTLSCEQNLNHDAMYWYRQDPGQGLRLIYYSQIVNDFQKGDIAEGYSVSREKKESFPLTVTSAQKNPTAFYLCASVGGFGSPLHFGNGTRLTVT.

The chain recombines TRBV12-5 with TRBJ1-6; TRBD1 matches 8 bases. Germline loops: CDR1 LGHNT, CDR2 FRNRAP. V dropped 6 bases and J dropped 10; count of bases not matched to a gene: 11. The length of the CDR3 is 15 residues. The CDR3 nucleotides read TGTGCTAGTGGATCGGACAGGGTAGTACGATCACCCCTCCACTTT. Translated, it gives CASGSDRVVRSPLHF.

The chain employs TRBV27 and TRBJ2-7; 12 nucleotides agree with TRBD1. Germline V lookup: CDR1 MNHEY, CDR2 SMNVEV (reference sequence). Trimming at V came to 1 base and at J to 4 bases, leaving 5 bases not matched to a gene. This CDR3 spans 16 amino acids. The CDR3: CASSLLGQGAGYEQYF. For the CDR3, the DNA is TGTGCCAGCAGTTTATTGGGACAGGGGGCCGGGTACGAGCAGTACTTC.

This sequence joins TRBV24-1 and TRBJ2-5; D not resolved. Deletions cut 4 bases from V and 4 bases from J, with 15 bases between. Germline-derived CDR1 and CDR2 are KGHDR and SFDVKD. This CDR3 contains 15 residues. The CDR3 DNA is TGTGCCACCAGTGACTCCCGACCCCCGGGAGAGACCCAGTACTTC. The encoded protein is CATSDSRPPGETQYF.

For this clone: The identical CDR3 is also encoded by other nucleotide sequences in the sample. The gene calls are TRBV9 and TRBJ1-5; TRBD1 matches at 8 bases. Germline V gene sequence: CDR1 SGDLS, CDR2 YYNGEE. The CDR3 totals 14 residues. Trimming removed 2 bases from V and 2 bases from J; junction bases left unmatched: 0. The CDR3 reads CASSVGQGNQPQHF. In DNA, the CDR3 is TGTGCCAGCAGCGTGGGACAGGGCAATCAGCCCCAGCATTTT.

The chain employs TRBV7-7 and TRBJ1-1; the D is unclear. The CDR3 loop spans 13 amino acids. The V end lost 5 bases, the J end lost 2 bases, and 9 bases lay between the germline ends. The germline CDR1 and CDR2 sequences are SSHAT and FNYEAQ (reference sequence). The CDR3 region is CASSVQRNTEAFF. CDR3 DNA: TGTGCCAGCAGCGTACAGAGAAACACTGAAGCTTTCTTT.

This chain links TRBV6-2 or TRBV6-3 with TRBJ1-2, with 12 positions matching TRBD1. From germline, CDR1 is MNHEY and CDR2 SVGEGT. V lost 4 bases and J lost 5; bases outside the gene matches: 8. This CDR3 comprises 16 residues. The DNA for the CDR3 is TGTGCCAGCAGTTCCGGGACAGGGGGCATCGGTTATGGCTACACCTTC. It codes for CASSSGTGGIGYGYTF.

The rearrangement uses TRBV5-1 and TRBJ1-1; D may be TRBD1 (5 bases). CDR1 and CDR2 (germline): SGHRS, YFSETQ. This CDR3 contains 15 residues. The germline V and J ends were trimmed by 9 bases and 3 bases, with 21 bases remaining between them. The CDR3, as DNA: TGCGCCACCGAGGTAGGGGCAGGGAGGGACACTGAAGCTTTCTTT. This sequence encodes CATEVGAGRDTEAFF.

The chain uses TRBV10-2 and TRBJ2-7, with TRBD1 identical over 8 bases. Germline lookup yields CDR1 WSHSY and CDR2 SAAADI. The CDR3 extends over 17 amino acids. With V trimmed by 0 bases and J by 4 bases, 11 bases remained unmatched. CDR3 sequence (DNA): TGCGCCAGCAGTGAGTCCATGATCCAGGGGGCTTTTTACGAGCAGTACTTC. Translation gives CASSESMIQGAFYEQYF.

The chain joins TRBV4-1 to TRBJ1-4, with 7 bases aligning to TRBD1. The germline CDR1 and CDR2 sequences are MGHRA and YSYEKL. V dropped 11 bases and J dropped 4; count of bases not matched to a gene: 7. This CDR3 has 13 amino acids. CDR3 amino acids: CAGGQVLNEKLFF. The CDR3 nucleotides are TGCGCCGGCGGACAGGTCCTTAATGAAAAACTGTTTTTT.

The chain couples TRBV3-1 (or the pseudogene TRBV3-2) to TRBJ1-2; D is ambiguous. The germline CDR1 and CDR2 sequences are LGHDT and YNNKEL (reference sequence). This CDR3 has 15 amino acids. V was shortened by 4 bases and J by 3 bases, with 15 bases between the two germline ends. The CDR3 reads CASSPESGTDYGYTF. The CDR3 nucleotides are TGTGCCAGCAGCCCGGAGTCGGGAACTGACTATGGCTACACCTTC.

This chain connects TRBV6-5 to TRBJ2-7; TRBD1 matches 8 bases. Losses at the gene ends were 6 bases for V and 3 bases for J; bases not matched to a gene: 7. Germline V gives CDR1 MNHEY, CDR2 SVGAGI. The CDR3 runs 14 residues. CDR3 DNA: TGTGCCAGCAGGAGCCGGGACAGGCTCTACGAGCAGTACTTC. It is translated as CASRSRDRLYEQYF.

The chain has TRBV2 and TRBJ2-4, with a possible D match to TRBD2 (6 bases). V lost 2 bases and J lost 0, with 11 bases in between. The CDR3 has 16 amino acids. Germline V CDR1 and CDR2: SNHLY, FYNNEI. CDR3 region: CASSEYGSLAKNIQYF. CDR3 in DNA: TGTGCCAGCAGTGAATACGGGAGTCTAGCCAAAAACATTCAGTACTTC.

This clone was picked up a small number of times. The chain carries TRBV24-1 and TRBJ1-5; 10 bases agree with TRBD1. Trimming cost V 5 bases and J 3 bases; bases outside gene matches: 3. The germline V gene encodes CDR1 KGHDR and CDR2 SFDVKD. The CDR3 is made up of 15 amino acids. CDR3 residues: CATSGGTGDNQPQHF. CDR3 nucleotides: TGTGCCACCAGTGGTGGGACAGGGGACAATCAGCCCCAGCATTTT.

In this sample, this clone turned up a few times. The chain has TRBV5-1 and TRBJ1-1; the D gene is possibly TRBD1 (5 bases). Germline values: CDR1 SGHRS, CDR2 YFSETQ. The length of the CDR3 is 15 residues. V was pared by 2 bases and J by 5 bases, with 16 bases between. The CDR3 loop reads CASSFWGGAGTEAFF. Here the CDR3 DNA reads TGCGCCAGCAGCTTTTGGGGAGGGGCGGGGACTGAAGCTTTCTTT.

The CDR3, as DNA: TGCGCCAGCAGCCCGGAGGGGAGCACACAGGGGCGGCTTAGAGAGAGATACGGGCAGTATTTT. Translating it yields CASSPEGSTQGRLRERYGQYF. This chain joins TRBV5-1 and TRBJ2-3; maybe TRBD1 (7 bases). Germline values: CDR1 SGHRS, CDR2 YFSETQ. CDR3 length: 21 residues. V lost 4 bases, J lost 11 bases, and 41 bases lay in between.

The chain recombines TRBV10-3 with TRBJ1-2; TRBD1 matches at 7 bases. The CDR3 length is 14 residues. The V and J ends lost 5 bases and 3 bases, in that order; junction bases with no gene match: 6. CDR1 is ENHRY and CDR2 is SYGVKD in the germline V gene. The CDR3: CAISSGTADYGYTF. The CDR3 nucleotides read TGTGCCATCAGTTCCGGGACAGCGGACTATGGCTACACCTTC.

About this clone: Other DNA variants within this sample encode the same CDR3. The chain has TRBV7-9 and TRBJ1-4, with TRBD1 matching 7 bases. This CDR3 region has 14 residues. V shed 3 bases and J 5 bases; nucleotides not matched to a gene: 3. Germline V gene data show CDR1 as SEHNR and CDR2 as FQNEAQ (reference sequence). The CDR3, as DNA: TGTGCCAGCAGCTTGACAGGGCTAAATGAAAAACTGTTTTTT. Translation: CASSLTGLNEKLFF.

CDR3 residues: CASSKDWSSYNEQFF. The CDR3 DNA is TGCGCCAGCAGCAAGGACTGGAGCTCCTACAATGAGCAGTTCTTC. This chain joins TRBV5-1 and TRBJ2-1, with a tentative D call TRBD2 (5 bases). Trimming shortened V by 4 bases and J by 0 bases, and 11 bases separated the two germline ends. The CDR3 sequence is 15 residues long. Germline-derived CDR1 and CDR2 are SGHRS and YFSETQ.

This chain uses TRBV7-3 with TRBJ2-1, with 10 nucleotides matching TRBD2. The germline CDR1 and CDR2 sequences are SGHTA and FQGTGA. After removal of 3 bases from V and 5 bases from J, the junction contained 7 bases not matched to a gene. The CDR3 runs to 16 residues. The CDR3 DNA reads TGTGCCAGCAGCTTGACCGCTAGCGGGGGTAACAATGAGCAGTTCTTC. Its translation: CASSLTASGGNNEQFF.

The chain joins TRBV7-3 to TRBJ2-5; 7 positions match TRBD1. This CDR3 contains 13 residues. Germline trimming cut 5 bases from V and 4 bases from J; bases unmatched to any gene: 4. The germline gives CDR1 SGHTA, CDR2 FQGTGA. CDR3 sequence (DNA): TGTGCCAGCAGCCAGACAGGGTTAGAGACCCAGTACTTC. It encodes CASSQTGLETQYF. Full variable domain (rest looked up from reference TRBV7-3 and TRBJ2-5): GAGVSQTPSNKVTEKGKYVELRCDPISGHTALYWYRQSLGQGPEFLIYFQGTGAADDSGLPNDRFFAVRPEGSVSTLKIQRTERGDSAVYLCASSQTGLETQYFGPGTRLLVL.

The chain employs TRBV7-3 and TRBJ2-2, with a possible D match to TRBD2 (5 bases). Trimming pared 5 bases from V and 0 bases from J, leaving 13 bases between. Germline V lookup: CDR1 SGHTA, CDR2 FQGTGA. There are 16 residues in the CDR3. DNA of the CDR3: TGTGCCAGCAGCCCAACGTACGGGACGAACACCGGGGAGCTGTTTTTT. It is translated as CASSPTYGTNTGELFF.

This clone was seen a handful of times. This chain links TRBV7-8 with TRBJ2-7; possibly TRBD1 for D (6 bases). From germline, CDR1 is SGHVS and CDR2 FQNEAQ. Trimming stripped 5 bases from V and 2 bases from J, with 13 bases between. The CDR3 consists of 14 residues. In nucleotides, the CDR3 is TGTGCCAGCAGCCCAGTAGACAGGACCTACGAGCAGTACTTC. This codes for CASSPVDRTYEQYF.

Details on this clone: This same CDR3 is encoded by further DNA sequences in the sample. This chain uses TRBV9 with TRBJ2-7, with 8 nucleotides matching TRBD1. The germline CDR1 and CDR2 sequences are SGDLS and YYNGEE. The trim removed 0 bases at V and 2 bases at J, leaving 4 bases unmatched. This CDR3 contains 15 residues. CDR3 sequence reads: CASSVGGTGAYEQYF. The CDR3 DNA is TGTGCCAGCAGCGTAGGTGGGACAGGAGCCTACGAGCAGTACTTC.

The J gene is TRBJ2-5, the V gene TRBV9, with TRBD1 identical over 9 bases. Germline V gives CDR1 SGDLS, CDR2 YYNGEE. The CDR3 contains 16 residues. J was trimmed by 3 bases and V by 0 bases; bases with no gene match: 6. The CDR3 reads CASSVEQGAMEETQYF. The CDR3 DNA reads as TGTGCCAGCAGCGTAGAACAGGGGGCCATGGAAGAGACCCAGTACTTC.

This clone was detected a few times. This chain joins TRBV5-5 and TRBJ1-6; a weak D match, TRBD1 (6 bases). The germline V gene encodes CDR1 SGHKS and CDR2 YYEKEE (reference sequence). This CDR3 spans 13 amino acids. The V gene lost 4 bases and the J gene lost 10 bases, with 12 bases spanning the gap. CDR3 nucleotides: TGTGCCAGCAGCCCGCAGGGGCTCTCACCCCTCCACTTT. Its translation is CASSPQGLSPLHF.

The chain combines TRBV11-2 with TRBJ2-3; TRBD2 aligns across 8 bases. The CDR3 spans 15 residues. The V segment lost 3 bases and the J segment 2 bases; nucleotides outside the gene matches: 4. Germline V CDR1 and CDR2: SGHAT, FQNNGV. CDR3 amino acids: CASSFGGGTTDTQYF. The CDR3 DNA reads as TGTGCCAGCAGCTTTGGCGGGGGGACCACAGATACGCAGTATTTT.

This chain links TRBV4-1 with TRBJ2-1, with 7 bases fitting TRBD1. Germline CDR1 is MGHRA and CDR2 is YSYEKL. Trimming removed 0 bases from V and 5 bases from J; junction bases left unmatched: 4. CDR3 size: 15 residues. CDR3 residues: CASSQEGQRNNEQFF. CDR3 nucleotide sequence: TGCGCCAGCAGCCAAGAGGGACAGAGGAACAATGAGCAGTTCTTC.

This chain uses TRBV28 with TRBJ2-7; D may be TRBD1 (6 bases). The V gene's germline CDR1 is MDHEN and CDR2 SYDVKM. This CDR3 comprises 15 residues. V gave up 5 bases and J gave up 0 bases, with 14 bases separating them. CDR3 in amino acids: CASSTRRGGSYEQYF. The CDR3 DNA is TGTGCCAGCAGTACCCGTAGAGGGGGCTCCTACGAGCAGTACTTC.